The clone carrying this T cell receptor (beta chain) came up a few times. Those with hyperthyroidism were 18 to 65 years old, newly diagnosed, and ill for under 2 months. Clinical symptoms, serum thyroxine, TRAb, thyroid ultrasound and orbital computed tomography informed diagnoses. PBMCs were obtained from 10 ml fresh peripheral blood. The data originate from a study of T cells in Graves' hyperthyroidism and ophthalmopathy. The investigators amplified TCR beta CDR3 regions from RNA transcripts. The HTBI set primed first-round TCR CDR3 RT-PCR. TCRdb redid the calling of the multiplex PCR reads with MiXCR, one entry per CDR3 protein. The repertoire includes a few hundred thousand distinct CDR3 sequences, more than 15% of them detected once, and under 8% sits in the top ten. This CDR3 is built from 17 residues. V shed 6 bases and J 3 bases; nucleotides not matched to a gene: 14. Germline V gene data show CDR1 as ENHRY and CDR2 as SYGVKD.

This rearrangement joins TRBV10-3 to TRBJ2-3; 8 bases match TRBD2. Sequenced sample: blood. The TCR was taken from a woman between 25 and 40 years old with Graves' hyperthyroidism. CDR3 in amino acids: CAISPTSGSGETDTQYF. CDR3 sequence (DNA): TGTGCCATCAGCCCCACGAGCGGGAGCGGTGAGACAGATACGCAGTATTTT.